These T cell receptor beta chains were read from a single sample in a study of molecular identifiers for immune sequencing clone quantification. TCRdb recomputed calls from the PCR reads with MiXCR, one row per CDR3 protein. The repertoire holds about 320,000 distinct CDR3 sequences, with 20% to 25% as singletons. Sample: naive CD8+ T cells from blood, with Jurkat cell RNA spiked in. The receptors come from a human donor in good health. Some libraries in this study had Jurkat cell RNA spiked in. Both conserved end residues are part of each CDR3. A D gene is named only where the DNA matches it firmly. Clone size is given for some rows only: seen once, a few or many times, or a class if the clone is expanded.

j_call | d_call | clone_size | v_call | cdr3_aa | cdr3_nt
TRBJ1-1 | TRBD1 | NA | TRBV27 | CASSFGRGLSEAFF | TGTGCCAGCAGTTTCGGCAGGGGGCTTTCTGAAGCTTTCTTT
TRBJ1-2 | NA | few | TRBV7-9 | CASGQQPAVFYGYTF | TGTGCCAGCGGCCAACAGCCGGCGGTATTCTATGGCTACACCTTC
TRBJ1-1 | NA | few | TRBV7-9 | CASSLTFGNTEAFF | TGTGCCAGCAGCTTAACGTTCGGGAACACTGAAGCTTTCTTT
TRBJ2-2 | NA | NA | TRBV2 | CASTETVELFF | TGTGCCAGCACTGAAACCGTGGAGCTGTTTTTT
TRBJ2-3 | NA | many | TRBV5-1 | CASSSRGGVSDTQYF | TGCGCCAGCAGCTCCCGAGGGGGTGTCTCAGATACGCAGTATTTT
TRBJ1-5 | TRBD1 | many | TRBV6-2/TRBV6-3 | CASSYSRTGGNQPQHF | TGTGCCAGCAGTTACTCCAGGACAGGGGGCAATCAGCCCCAGCATTTT
TRBJ2-7 | NA | NA | TRBV19 | CASSILSGPYEQYF | TGTGCCAGTAGTATTTTAAGCGGCCCCTACGAGCAGTACTTC
TRBJ1-3 | NA | few | TRBV20-1 | CSAPDGRGNTIYF | TGCAGTGCCCCGGACGGTCGCGGAAACACCATATATTTT
TRBJ2-7 | NA | few | TRBV14 | CASSLQGTSEQYF | TGTGCCAGCAGCCTGCAGGGTACCTCCGAGCAGTACTTC
TRBJ2-3 | NA | NA | TRBV10-2 | CASSEWLAIGRDTQYF | TGCGCCAGCAGTGAGTGGTTAGCTATCGGTAGGGATACGCAGTATTTT
TRBJ1-2 | NA | many | TRBV20-1 | CSALLGVGYTF | TGCAGTGCCCTACTTGGAGTTGGCTACACCTTC
TRBJ2-7 | NA | few | TRBV2 | CASSEDLGAPNEQYF | TGTGCCAGCAGTGAAGATTTGGGGGCCCCTAACGAGCAGTACTTC
TRBJ1-1 | TRBD1 | many | TRBV27 | CASSSGTGLKTEAFF | TGTGCCAGCAGTTCCGGGACAGGGTTGAAGACTGAAGCTTTCTTT
TRBJ2-2 | NA | NA | TRBV7-9 | CASYPGAGSAGTGELFF | TGTGCCAGCTACCCTGGCGCGGGATCCGCCGGGACCGGGGAGCTGTTTTTT
TRBJ2-7 | NA | NA | TRBV28 | CASSLSKTVASYEQYF | TGTGCCAGCAGTTTAAGCAAGACCGTTGCCTCCTACGAGCAGTACTTC
TRBJ1-3 | TRBD1 | NA | TRBV4-2 | CASRQDLGTGPSGNTIYF | TGTGCCAGCAGGCAAGATCTCGGGACAGGGCCCTCTGGAAACACCATATATTTT
TRBJ2-7 | NA | NA | TRBV13 | CASSPRGLGYEQYF | TGTGCCAGCAGTCCCAGGGGCTTGGGCTACGAGCAGTACTTC
TRBJ1-4 | NA | NA | TRBV27 | CASANSRAAGEKLFF | TGTGCCAGCGCGAACAGCAGAGCCGCTGGTGAAAAACTGTTTTTT
TRBJ2-7 | NA | NA | TRBV5-4 | CASSTTLPAGQYF | TGTGCCAGCAGTACAACCCTTCCTGCGGGGCAGTACTTC
TRBJ1-1 | NA | NA | TRBV19 | CASSIDTLQGNTEAFF | TGTGCCAGTAGTATAGACACCCTCCAGGGAAACACTGAAGCTTTCTTT
TRBJ2-5 | NA | NA | TRBV10-3 | CAIRGDFEETQYF | TGTGCCATCAGGGGGGACTTTGAAGAGACCCAGTACTTC
TRBJ2-3 | NA | NA | TRBV19 | CASSWSGVVVTDTQYF | TGTGCCAGTAGTTGGTCCGGGGTTGTAGTTACAGATACGCAGTATTTT
TRBJ2-7 | TRBD1 | many | TRBV7-9 | CASSYPDREVYEQYF | TGTGCCAGCAGCTACCCGGACAGGGAGGTATACGAGCAGTACTTC
TRBJ2-7 | NA | many | TRBV5-6 | CASSLARDEQYF | TGTGCCAGCAGCTTGGCTCGGGACGAGCAGTACTTC
TRBJ2-3 | NA | few | TRBV19 | CASSPAPGEYTQYF | TGTGCCAGTAGTCCCGCCCCAGGGGAATATACGCAGTATTTT
TRBJ2-3 | NA | NA | TRBV7-6 | CASSLGAATDTQYF | TGTGCCAGCAGCTTAGGTGCAGCCACAGATACGCAGTATTTT
TRBJ1-2 | NA | many | TRBV19 | CASSPGTFYGYTF | TGTGCCAGTTCCCCCGGGACGTTCTATGGCTACACCTTC
TRBJ2-3 | NA | NA | TRBV5-6 | CASSDQGRTDTQYF | TGTGCCAGCAGCGACCAGGGGAGGACAGATACGCAGTATTTT
TRBJ2-7 | NA | many | TRBV5-1 | CASSWTGIDYEQYF | TGCGCCAGCAGCTGGACGGGGATTGACTACGAGCAGTACTTC
TRBJ1-1 | NA | many | TRBV7-9 | CASSRGGEGAFF | TGTGCCAGCAGCCGAGGGGGGGAGGGGGCTTTCTTT
TRBJ2-2 | NA | NA | TRBV7-9 | CAGILIFGELFF | TGTGCCGGCATCTTAATCTTCGGGGAGCTGTTTTTT
TRBJ1-1 | NA | NA | TRBV29-1 | CSVVSGTEAFF | TGCAGCGTTGTTTCCGGCACTGAAGCTTTCTTT
TRBJ2-3 | NA | many | TRBV30 | CAWSPSGASTDTQYF | TGTGCCTGGAGTCCTTCAGGGGCTAGCACAGATACGCAGTATTTT
TRBJ2-1 | TRBD2 | NA | TRBV3-1 | CASSQASGMYNEQFF | TGTGCCAGCAGCCAAGCTAGCGGGATGTACAATGAGCAGTTCTTC
TRBJ2-7 | TRBD1 | few | TRBV6-5 | CASSSPWQGAYEQYF | TGTGCCAGCAGTTCGCCGTGGCAGGGGGCCTACGAGCAGTACTTC
TRBJ2-7 | NA | NA | TRBV11-3 | CASSLKEGMSYEQYF | TGTGCCAGCAGCTTAAAGGAGGGGATGTCCTACGAGCAGTACTTC
TRBJ1-2 | NA | many | TRBV2 | CASSEALYMMNYGYTF | TGTGCCAGCAGTGAAGCGCTTTACATGATGAACTATGGCTACACCTTC
TRBJ2-3 | NA | many | TRBV7-9 | CASSLAMVLDSSDTQYF | TGTGCCAGCAGCTTAGCGATGGTCCTGGACAGCTCCGATACGCAGTATTTT
TRBJ2-3 | TRBD2 | many | TRBV20-1 | CSAARGGAGSSTDTQYF | TGCAGTGCGGCTCGCGGGGGGGCGGGGAGTAGCACAGATACGCAGTATTTT
TRBJ2-7 | NA | NA | TRBV6-5 | CASSIGSASYEQYF | TGTGCCAGCAGTATAGGTTCAGCAAGCTACGAGCAGTACTTC
TRBJ1-5 | TRBD1 | NA | TRBV28 | CASSLQTGVQPQHF | TGTGCCAGCAGTTTACAGACAGGGGTCCAGCCCCAGCATTTT
TRBJ2-7 | NA | few | TRBV4-3 | CASSQDRGLIYEQYF | TGCGCCAGCAGCCAAGATAGAGGACTAATCTACGAGCAGTACTTC
TRBJ2-2 | TRBD2 | many | TRBV29-1 | CSVERISGSVGELFF | TGCAGCGTTGAACGTATTAGCGGGAGTGTCGGGGAGCTGTTTTTT
TRBJ2-7 | TRBD2 | NA | TRBV7-9 | CASSAGTSYEQCF | TGTGCCAGCAGTGCCGGGACTAGCTACGAGCAGTGCTTC
TRBJ1-5 | NA | many | TRBV5-6 | CASSLALEGLDSNQPQHF | TGTGCCAGCAGCTTGGCTTTGGAAGGGTTGGATAGCAATCAGCCCCAGCATTTT